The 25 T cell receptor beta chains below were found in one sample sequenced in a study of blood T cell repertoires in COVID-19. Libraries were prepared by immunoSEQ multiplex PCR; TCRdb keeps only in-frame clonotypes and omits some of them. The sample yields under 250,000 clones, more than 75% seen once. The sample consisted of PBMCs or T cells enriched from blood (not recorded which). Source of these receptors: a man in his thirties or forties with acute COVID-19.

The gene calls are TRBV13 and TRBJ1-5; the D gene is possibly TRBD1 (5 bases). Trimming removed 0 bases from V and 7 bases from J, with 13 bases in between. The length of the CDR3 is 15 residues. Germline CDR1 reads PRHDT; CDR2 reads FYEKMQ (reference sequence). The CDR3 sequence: CASSLGKGGVQPQHF. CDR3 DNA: TGTGCCAGCAGCTTAGGCAAAGGAGGGGTGCAGCCCCAGCATTTT. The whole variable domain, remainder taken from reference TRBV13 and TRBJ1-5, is AAGVIQSPRHLIKEKRETATLKCYPIPRHDTVYWYQQGPGQDPQFLISFYEKMQSDKGSIPDRFSAQQFSDYHSELNMSSLELGDSALYFCASSLGKGGVQPQHFGDGTRLSIL.

The DNA of the CDR3 is TGTGCCAGCAGCCACAGGGATGGCTACACCTTC. The encoded protein is CASSHRDGYTF. The J gene is TRBJ1-2, the V gene TRBV28; D perhaps matches TRBD1 (6 bases). The CDR3 spans 11 residues. Trimming cost V 6 bases and J 6 bases, with 8 bases left between them. CDR1 is MDHEN, CDR2 SYDVKM, per germline.

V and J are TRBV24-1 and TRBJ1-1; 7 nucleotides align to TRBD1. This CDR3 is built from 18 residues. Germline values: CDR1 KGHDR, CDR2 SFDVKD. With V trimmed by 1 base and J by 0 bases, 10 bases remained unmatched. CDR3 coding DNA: TGTGCCACCAGTGATTTAAGGGGGCGCGGGGAGATGAACACTGAAGCTTTCTTT. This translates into CATSDLRGRGEMNTEAFF.

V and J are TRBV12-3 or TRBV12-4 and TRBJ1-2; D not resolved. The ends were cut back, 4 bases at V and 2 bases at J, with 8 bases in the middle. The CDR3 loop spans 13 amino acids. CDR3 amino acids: CASSYDGNYGYTF. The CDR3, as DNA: TGTGCCAGCAGTTACGACGGGAACTATGGCTACACCTTC.

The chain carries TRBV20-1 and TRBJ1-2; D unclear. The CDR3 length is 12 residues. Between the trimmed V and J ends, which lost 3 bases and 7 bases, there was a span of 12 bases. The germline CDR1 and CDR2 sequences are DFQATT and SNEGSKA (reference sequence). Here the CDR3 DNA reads TGCAGTGCTAGTGTAGAATTTCCTGGCTACACCTTC. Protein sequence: CSASVEFPGYTF.

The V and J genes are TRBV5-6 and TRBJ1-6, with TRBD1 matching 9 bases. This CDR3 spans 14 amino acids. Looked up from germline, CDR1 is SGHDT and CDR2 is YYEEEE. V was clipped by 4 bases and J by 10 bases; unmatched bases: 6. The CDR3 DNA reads TGTGCCAGCAGCCTCGGGACAGGGACCTCACCCCTCCACTTT. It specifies CASSLGTGTSPLHF.

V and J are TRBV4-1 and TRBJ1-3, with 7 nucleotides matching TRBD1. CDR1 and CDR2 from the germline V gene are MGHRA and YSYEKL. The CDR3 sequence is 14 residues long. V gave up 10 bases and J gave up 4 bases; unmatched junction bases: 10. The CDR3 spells CATQGGKEGNTIYF. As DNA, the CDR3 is TGCGCCACCCAGGGGGGAAAAGAAGGAAACACCATATATTTT.

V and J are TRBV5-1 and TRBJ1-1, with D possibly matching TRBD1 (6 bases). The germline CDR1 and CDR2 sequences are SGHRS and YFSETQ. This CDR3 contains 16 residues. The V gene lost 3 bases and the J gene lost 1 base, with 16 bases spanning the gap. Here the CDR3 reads CASSSGGASGNTEAFF. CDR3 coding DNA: TGCGCCAGCAGCTCCGGGGGGGCATCGGGGAACACTGAAGCTTTCTTT.

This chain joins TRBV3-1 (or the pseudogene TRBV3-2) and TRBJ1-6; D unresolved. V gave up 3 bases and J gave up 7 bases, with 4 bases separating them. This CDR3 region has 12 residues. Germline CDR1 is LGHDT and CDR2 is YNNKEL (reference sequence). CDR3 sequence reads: CASSQLNSPLHF. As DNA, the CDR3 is TGTGCCAGCAGCCAGCTAAATTCACCCCTCCACTTT.

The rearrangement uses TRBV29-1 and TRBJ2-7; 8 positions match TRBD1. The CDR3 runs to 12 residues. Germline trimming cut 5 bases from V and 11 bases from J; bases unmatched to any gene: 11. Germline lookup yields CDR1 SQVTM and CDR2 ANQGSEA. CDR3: CSVRRQGSGKYF. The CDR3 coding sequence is TGCAGCGTTAGAAGACAGGGGTCTGGGAAGTACTTC.

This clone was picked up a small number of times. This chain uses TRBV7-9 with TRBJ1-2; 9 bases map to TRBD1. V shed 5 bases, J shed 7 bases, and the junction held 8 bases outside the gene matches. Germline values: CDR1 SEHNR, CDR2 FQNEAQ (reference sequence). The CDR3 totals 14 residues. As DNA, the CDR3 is TGTGCCAGCAGCCCACAGGGGGCCACCGCTGGCTACACCTTC. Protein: CASSPQGATAGYTF.

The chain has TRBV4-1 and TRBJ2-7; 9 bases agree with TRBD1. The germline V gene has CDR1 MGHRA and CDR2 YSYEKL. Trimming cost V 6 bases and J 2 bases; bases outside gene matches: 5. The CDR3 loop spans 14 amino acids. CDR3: CASSYGTGPYEQYF. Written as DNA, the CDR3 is TGCGCCAGCAGTTACGGGACAGGGCCCTACGAGCAGTACTTC.

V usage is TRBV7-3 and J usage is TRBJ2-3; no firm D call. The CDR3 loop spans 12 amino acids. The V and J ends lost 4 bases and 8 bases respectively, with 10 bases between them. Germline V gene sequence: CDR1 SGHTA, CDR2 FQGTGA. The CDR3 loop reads CASSYSPSTQYF. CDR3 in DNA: TGTGCCAGCAGCTACTCCCCTAGTACGCAGTATTTT.

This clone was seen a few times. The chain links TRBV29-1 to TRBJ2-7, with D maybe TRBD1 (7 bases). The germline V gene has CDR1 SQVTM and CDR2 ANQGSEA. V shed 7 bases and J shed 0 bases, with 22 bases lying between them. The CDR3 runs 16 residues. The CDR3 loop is CSARRDRPVISYEQYF. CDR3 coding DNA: TGCAGCGCCCGGCGGGACAGACCCGTTATCTCCTACGAGCAGTACTTC.

CDR3 sequence (DNA): TGTGCCAGCAGCTCGCAACAGGGGGCCGGGGAGCTGTTTTTT. Its translation is CASSSQQGAGELFF. The V gene is TRBV11-2, the J gene TRBJ2-2, with 8 bases lining up with TRBD1. The CDR3 sequence is 14 residues long. V shed 4 bases, J shed 6 bases, and the junction held 4 bases outside the gene matches. Germline loops: CDR1 SGHAT, CDR2 FQNNGV.

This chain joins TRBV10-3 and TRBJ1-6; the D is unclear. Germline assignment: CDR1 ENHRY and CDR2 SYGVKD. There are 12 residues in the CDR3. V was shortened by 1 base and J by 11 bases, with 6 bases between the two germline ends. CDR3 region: CAISEWSAPLHF. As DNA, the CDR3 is TGTGCCATCAGTGAGTGGTCGGCACCCCTCCACTTT.

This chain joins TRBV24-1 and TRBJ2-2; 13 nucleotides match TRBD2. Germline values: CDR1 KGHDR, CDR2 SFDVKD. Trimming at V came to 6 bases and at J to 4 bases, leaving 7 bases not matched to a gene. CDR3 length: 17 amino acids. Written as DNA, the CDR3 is TGTGCCACCAGTCTACCGGGACTAGCGGGGAGCACCGGGGAGCTGTTTTTT. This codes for CATSLPGLAGSTGELFF.

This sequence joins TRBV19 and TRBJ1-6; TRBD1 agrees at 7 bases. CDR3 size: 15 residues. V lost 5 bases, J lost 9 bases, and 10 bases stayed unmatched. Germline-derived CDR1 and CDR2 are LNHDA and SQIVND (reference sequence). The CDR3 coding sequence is TGTGCCAGTAGTCCGATTCGGGACAGACCTTCACCCCTCCACTTT. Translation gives CASSPIRDRPSPLHF.

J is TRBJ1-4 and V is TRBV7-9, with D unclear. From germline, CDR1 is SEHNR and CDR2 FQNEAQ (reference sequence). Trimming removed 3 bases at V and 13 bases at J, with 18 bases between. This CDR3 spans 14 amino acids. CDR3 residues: CASSFGTLARGLFF. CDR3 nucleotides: TGTGCCAGCAGCTTCGGAACCCTAGCCCGGGGACTGTTTTTT.

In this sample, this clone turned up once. The CDR3 is CASSVTMESPLHF. In DNA, the CDR3 is TGTGCCAGCAGCGTAACTATGGAATCACCCCTCCACTTT. The V gene is TRBV9, the J gene TRBJ1-6; D is unresolved. The CDR3 is 13 residues long. Trimming stripped 1 base from V and 10 bases from J, with 9 bases between. CDR1 is SGDLS, CDR2 YYNGEE, per germline.

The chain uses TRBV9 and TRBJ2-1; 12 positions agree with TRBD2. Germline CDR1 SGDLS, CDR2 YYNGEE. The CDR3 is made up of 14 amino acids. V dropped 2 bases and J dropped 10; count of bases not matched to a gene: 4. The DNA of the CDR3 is TGTGCCAGCAGCGTCCTAGCGGGGGGGAACGAGCAGTTCTTC. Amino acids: CASSVLAGGNEQFF.

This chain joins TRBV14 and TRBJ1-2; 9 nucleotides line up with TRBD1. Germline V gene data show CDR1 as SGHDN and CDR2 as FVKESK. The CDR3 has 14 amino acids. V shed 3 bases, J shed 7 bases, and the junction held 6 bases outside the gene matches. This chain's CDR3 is CASSQYRGRGGYTF. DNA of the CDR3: TGTGCCAGCAGCCAGTACAGGGGGCGCGGTGGCTACACCTTC. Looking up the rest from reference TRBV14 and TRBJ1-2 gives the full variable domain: EAGVTQFPSHSVIEKGQTVTLRCDPISGHDNLYWYRRVMGKEIKFLLHFVKESKQDESGMPNNRFLAERTGGTYSTLKVQPAELEDSGVYFCASSQYRGRGGYTFGSGTRLTVV.

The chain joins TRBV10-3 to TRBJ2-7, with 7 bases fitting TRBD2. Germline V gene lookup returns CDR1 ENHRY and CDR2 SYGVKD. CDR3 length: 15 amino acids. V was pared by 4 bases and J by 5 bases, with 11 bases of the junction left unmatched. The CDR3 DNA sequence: TGTGCCATCAGTGGAACCCGGACGGCGGGGGACGAGCAGTACTTC. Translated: CAISGTRTAGDEQYF.

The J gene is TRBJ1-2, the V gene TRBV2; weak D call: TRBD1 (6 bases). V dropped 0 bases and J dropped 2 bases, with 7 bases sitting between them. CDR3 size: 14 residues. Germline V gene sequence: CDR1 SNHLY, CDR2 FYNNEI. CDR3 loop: CASSEADRNYGYTF. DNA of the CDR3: TGTGCCAGCAGTGAAGCGGACAGAAACTATGGCTACACCTTC.

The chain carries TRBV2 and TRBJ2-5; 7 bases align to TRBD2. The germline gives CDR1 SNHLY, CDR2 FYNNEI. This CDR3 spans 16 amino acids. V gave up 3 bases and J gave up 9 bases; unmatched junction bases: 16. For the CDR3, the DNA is TGTGCCAGCAGTGACCCCGACAGACTAGCTAATGGGGCCCAGTACTTC. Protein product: CASSDPDRLANGAQYF.